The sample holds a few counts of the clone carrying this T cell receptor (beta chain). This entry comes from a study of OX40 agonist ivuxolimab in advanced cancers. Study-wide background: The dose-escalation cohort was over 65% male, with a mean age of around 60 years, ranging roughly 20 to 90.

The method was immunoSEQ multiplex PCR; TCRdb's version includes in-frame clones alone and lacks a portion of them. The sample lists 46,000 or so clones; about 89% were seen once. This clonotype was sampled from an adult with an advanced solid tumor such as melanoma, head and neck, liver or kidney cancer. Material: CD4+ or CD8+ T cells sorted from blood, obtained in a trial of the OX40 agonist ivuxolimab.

The DNA for the CDR3 is TGTGCCAGCAGCCTGGCGGGGGAATATGGCTACACCTTC. This gives the protein CASSLAGEYGYTF. The chain uses TRBV7-7 and TRBJ1-2; TRBD1 is a possible D gene (5 bases). From germline, CDR1 is SSHAT and CDR2 FNYEAQ (reference sequence). This CDR3 contains 13 residues. The ends were cut back, 5 bases at V and 5 bases at J, with 12 bases in the middle.